Here is one T cell receptor beta chain with its context. One end of the junction is discordant with germline, which a read error may explain. This sample's time point: baseline, week 1 (first vaccination visit). Treatment here: pre-vaccination baseline after standard-of-care therapy. The source of the sample is a study of a mutant IDH1 vaccine in newly diagnosed glioma. In the study overall: Earlier care involved radiotherapy, temozolomide, or both, and the majority received both.

The CDR3 has 16 amino acids. CDR1 and CDR2 from the germline V gene are SGHRS and YFSETQ. The assay was immunoSEQ multiplex PCR, and TCRdb's table has in-frame clones only and misses some. The repertoire holds about 66,000 clones, with about 86% as singletons. The specimen comprised PBMCs, sampled from a glioma patient treated with radiotherapy, temozolomide or both. The sequence came from a man in his thirties or forties with glioma. The chain carries TRBV5-1 and TRBJ1-6; D is possibly TRBD1 (5 bases). CDR3 sequence: CASGLGPRSYNSPLHF. CDR3 DNA sequence: TGCGCCAGCGGCTTGGGACCGCGCTCCTATAATTCACCCCTCCACTTT.